These 25 T cell receptor beta chains share one sample of origin, sequenced in a study of vaccination effects on CD4 cells after COVID-19. Measured with immunoSEQ multiplex PCR; TCRdb has only the in-frame clones, and not every one. This table has 20,000 to 25,000 clones, about four fifths appearing once. Peptide-pool stimulation followed by sequencing identified expanded antigen-specific CD4+ clonotypes in the ViraFEST assay. Isolating CD4+ T cells followed 9 to 11 days of culture. A positive SARS-CoV-2 PCR test fell between March and December 2020. These receptors lack a known antigen. Sample: CD4+ T cells from PBMCs cultured with a peptide pool, taken before COVID-19 vaccination. These receptors came from a human donor who had a prior SARS-CoV-2 infection.

V is TRBV15 and J is TRBJ2-3, with D unresolved. CDR1 LNHNV and CDR2 YYDKDF come from the germline V gene (reference sequence). Trimming removed 3 bases from V and 0 bases from J, with 7 bases in between. The CDR3 totals 14 residues. CDR3 nucleotide sequence: TGTGCCACCAGCAGGGAATTTAGCACAGATACGCAGTATTTT. Amino acid sequence: CATSREFSTDTQYF.

The chain carries TRBV29-1 and TRBJ1-1; the D gene is possibly TRBD1 (6 bases). This CDR3 is built from 15 residues. The germline gives CDR1 SQVTM, CDR2 ANQGSEA. Trimming pared 7 bases from V and 1 base from J, leaving 19 bases between. In DNA form, the CDR3 reads TGCAGCGCGCCCACCAGGGGACATCAGAACACTGAAGCTTTCTTT. Protein product: CSAPTRGHQNTEAFF.

This clone was counted a single time. V gene TRBV29-1 combines with J gene TRBJ1-5, with TRBD1 matching over 9 bases. J lost 2 bases, V lost 6 bases, and 5 bases had no gene match. Looked up from germline, CDR1 is SQVTM and CDR2 is ANQGSEA. This CDR3 region has 14 residues. The CDR3 coding sequence is TGCAGCGTGGTGACAGGGGGGGGCAATCAGCCCCAGCATTTT. This sequence encodes CSVVTGGGNQPQHF.

The rearrangement joins TRBV2 to TRBJ2-3; D remains unclear. The CDR3 consists of 14 residues. Germline V lookup: CDR1 SNHLY, CDR2 FYNNEI. V was shortened by 0 bases and J by 2 bases, with 6 bases between the two germline ends. This CDR3 is CASSEAAYTDTQYF. The CDR3 coding sequence is TGTGCCAGCAGTGAAGCAGCGTACACAGATACGCAGTATTTT.

The chain links TRBV6-5 to TRBJ1-5; 7 nucleotides match TRBD1. The CDR3 runs to 15 residues. The germline V gene has CDR1 MNHEY and CDR2 SVGAGI. The J segment lost 0 bases and the V segment lost 6 bases, leaving 5 bases of the junction unmatched. The CDR3 sequence is CASSRGGFSNQPQHF. The CDR3 region has the DNA TGTGCCAGCAGCAGGGGGGGGTTTAGCAATCAGCCCCAGCATTTT.

The chain is built from TRBV15 and TRBJ2-1, with 12 bases matching TRBD2. The CDR3 spans 17 residues. CDR1 and CDR2 (germline): LNHNV, YYDKDF (reference sequence). The junction had 12 bases not matched to a gene; V was cut back by 5 bases and J by 7 bases. The CDR3: CATSRPLAGGVSNEQFF. The DNA of the CDR3 is TGTGCCACCAGCCGTCCTCTAGCGGGAGGGGTTAGTAATGAGCAGTTCTTC.

The V call is TRBV9, the J call TRBJ1-6, with a weak D call TRBD1 (6 bases). From germline, CDR1 is SGDLS and CDR2 YYNGEE. V shed 4 bases and J shed 9 bases, with 17 bases lying between them. This CDR3 spans 15 amino acids. CDR3 DNA: TGTGCCAGCAGCTTCACAGGGTTGGGGGGTTCACCCCTCCACTTT. Its protein product is CASSFTGLGGSPLHF.

J is TRBJ2-7 and V is TRBV7-3, with 12 bases that match TRBD2. Trimming removed 5 bases from V and 3 bases from J; junction bases left unmatched: 5. This CDR3 has 15 residues. Germline V gene data show CDR1 as SGHTA and CDR2 as FQGTGA. CDR3 residues: CASSPGLAGIYEQYF. CDR3 nucleotide sequence: TGTGCCAGCAGCCCCGGACTAGCGGGAATCTACGAGCAGTACTTC.

The chain employs TRBV7-8 and TRBJ2-1; 12 nucleotides align to TRBD2. Trimming at V came to 2 bases and at J to 6 bases, leaving 8 bases not matched to a gene. The CDR3 has 17 amino acids. Per the germline V gene, CDR1 is SGHVS and CDR2 is FQNEAQ. In DNA form, the CDR3 reads TGTGCCAGCAGCTTAATTCTAGCGGGGGGGCCGCGCAATGAGCAGTTCTTC. Its translation is CASSLILAGGPRNEQFF.

The J gene is TRBJ1-5, the V gene TRBV6-5; the D is unclear. V shed 9 bases and J shed 0 bases, with 12 bases lying between them. Germline values: CDR1 MNHEY, CDR2 SVGAGI. The CDR3 has 14 amino acids. The CDR3 region is CASGFSNSNQPQHF. For the CDR3, the DNA is TGTGCCAGTGGGTTTTCTAATAGCAATCAGCCCCAGCATTTT.

V gene TRBV5-1 combines with J gene TRBJ1-5, with D possibly matching TRBD1 (5 bases). V was clipped by 0 bases and J by 6 bases, with 13 bases between them. The V gene's germline CDR1 is SGHRS and CDR2 YFSETQ. The CDR3 extends over 15 amino acids. CDR3 DNA: TGCGCCAGCAGCTTGGGAGGGGACGGGTTTCAGCCCCAGCATTTT. Translating it yields CASSLGGDGFQPQHF.

The chain carries TRBV18 and TRBJ1-3; the D is unclear. The V end was cut by 1 base, the J end by 0 bases, with 4 bases between. The CDR3 is 14 amino acids. From germline, CDR1 is KGHSH and CDR2 LQKENI. CDR3 region: CASSPLNSGNTIYF. The CDR3 DNA follows: TGTGCCAGCTCACCACTAAACTCTGGAAACACCATATATTTT.

The chain couples TRBV13 to TRBJ2-1; 8 bases line up with TRBD1. The CDR3 is 14 residues long. Germline CDR1 is PRHDT and CDR2 is FYEKMQ (reference sequence). The V segment lost 5 bases and the J segment 4 bases; nucleotides outside the gene matches: 4. The CDR3 here is CASSTGTGYNEQFF. In nucleotides, the CDR3 is TGTGCCAGCAGCACCGGGACAGGTTACAATGAGCAGTTCTTC.

This CDR3 reads CSALGVEQFF. The CDR3 DNA reads as TGCAGTGCTCTTGGCGTCGAGCAGTTCTTC. The chain links TRBV20-1 to TRBJ2-1; unclear D gene. In germline, CDR1 is DFQATT, CDR2 SNEGSKA (reference sequence). The CDR3 loop spans 10 amino acids. V gave up 5 bases and J gave up 10 bases, with 9 bases separating them.

The table lists this clone with a few counts. The V call is TRBV7-2, the J call TRBJ2-7; a possible D gene is TRBD1 (5 bases). The germline V and J ends were trimmed by 1 base and 3 bases, with 10 bases remaining between them. The CDR3 is made up of 14 amino acids. Per germline, CDR1 SGHTA and CDR2 FQGNSA. CDR3 in amino acids: CASSLEGFLYEQYF. The CDR3 region has the DNA TGTGCCAGCAGCTTAGAGGGGTTCCTCTACGAGCAGTACTTC.

The chain recombines TRBV2 with TRBJ2-7; D tentatively reads TRBD1 or TRBD2 (5 bases each). Germline V gene lookup returns CDR1 SNHLY and CDR2 FYNNEI. This CDR3 contains 17 residues. The ends were cut back, 5 bases at V and 4 bases at J, with 24 bases in the middle. The DNA for the CDR3 is TGTGCCAGCAGTCGGCCGAAGTCCGGGACCACGTGGTACGAGCAGTACTTC. This translates into CASSRPKSGTTWYEQYF. Together with reference TRBV2 and TRBJ2-7, the CDR3 gives the full variable domain: EPEVTQTPSHQVTQMGQEVILRCVPISNHLYFYWYRQILGQKVEFLVSFYNNEISEKSEIFDDQFSVERPDGSNFTLKIRSTKLEDSAMYFCASSRPKSGTTWYEQYFGPGTRLTVT.

Here the CDR3 reads CASSLGPLRSPLHF. For the CDR3, the DNA is TGTGCCAGCAGCTTGGGGCCGCTACGCTCACCCCTCCACTTT. The rearrangement links TRBV5-6 to TRBJ1-6, with D hard to call. Trimming left V 0 bases short and J 10 bases short, with 11 bases between. CDR1 SGHDT and CDR2 YYEEEE come from the germline V gene. CDR3 length equals 14 residues.

V usage is TRBV2 and J usage is TRBJ1-2; 8 nucleotides agree with TRBD1. V gave up 7 bases and J gave up 7 bases; unmatched junction bases: 5. Germline V CDR1 and CDR2: SNHLY, FYNNEI. This CDR3 contains 12 residues. The CDR3 DNA reads as TGTGCCAGCATTAGGACAGGGTTTGGCTACACCTTC. Translated, it gives CASIRTGFGYTF. The entire variable domain, with the rest obtained from reference TRBV2 and TRBJ1-2, is as follows: EPEVTQTPSHQVTQMGQEVILRCVPISNHLYFYWYRQILGQKVEFLVSFYNNEISEKSEIFDDQFSVERPDGSNFTLKIRSTKLEDSAMYFCASIRTGFGYTFGSGTRLTVV.

DNA of the CDR3: TGTGCCAGCAGCCTCGGACTAGCGGTTGGGCCACCGTACACCGGGGAGCTGTTTTTT. The encoded protein is CASSLGLAVGPPYTGELFF. The chain carries TRBV5-6 and TRBJ2-2; 10 bases line up with TRBD2. The J segment lost 3 bases and the V segment lost 4 bases, leaving 15 bases of the junction unmatched. This CDR3 contains 19 residues. The germline CDR1 and CDR2 sequences are SGHDT and YYEEEE.

The genes are TRBV6-1 and TRBJ1-4, with D perhaps TRBD1 (5 bases). This CDR3 spans 18 amino acids. Trimming shortened V by 1 base and J by 8 bases, and 23 bases separated the two germline ends. Germline V CDR1 and CDR2: MNHNS, SASEGT. CDR3 in amino acids: CASSEGWQAHSGEEKLFF. The CDR3 bases are TGTGCCAGCAGTGAAGGATGGCAGGCCCACTCGGGGGAAGAAAAACTGTTTTTT.

The genes are TRBV7-2 and TRBJ2-3; tentative D call: TRBD1 (6 bases). Germline CDR1 reads SGHTA; CDR2 reads FQGNSA. The V end was cut by 6 bases, the J end by 3 bases, with 16 bases between. The CDR3 runs 15 residues. The CDR3 spells CASSPNRDVTDTQYF. The CDR3 DNA follows: TGTGCCAGCAGTCCAAACAGGGACGTGACAGATACGCAGTATTTT.

The chain is built from TRBV7-2 and TRBJ1-2; a weak D match, TRBD1 (6 bases). This CDR3 comprises 14 residues. V shed 5 bases and J shed 7 bases, with 17 bases lying between them. The germline V gene has CDR1 SGHTA and CDR2 FQGNSA. For the CDR3, the DNA is TGTGCCAGCAGCCCAGGCCAGGGGAGGGTTGGCTACACCTTC. As protein: CASSPGQGRVGYTF.

The V gene is TRBV6-2 or TRBV6-3, the J gene TRBJ2-7; tentatively, D is TRBD1 (6 bases). This CDR3 is 14 amino acids long. V lost 6 bases and J 2 bases, leaving 14 bases between the germline ends. CDR1 is MNHEY, CDR2 SVGEGT, per germline. DNA for the CDR3: TGTGCCAGCAGCCGTGGACAGAGCCCCTACGAGCAGTACTTC. This codes for CASSRGQSPYEQYF.

V gene TRBV24-1 combines with J gene TRBJ1-2; 8 bases are a match to TRBD1. This CDR3 is 15 amino acids long. With V trimmed by 4 bases and J by 3 bases, 6 bases remained unmatched. Germline CDR1 is KGHDR and CDR2 is SFDVKD. CDR3 nucleotides: TGTGCCACCAGTGACCGCGGGACAGGCTACTATGGCTACACCTTC. Its translation: CATSDRGTGYYGYTF.

The chain employs TRBV5-1 and TRBJ1-3; D is perhaps TRBD1 (5 bases). Germline loops: CDR1 SGHRS, CDR2 YFSETQ. CDR3 length equals 16 residues. Between the trimmed V and J ends, which lost 0 bases and 3 bases, there was a span of 13 bases. CDR3 residues: CASSLGPGTVGNTIYF. The CDR3 DNA sequence: TGCGCCAGCAGCTTGGGGCCCGGGACGGTTGGAAACACCATATATTTT.